This T cell receptor (beta chain) is drawn from a study of T cells in Graves' hyperthyroidism and ophthalmopathy. Template material for amplifying TCR beta CDR3 regions consisted of RNA transcripts. Initially, a first-round RT-PCR of the TCR CDR3 employed the HTBI primer set. TCRdb analysed the multiplex PCR reads with MiXCR anew, one entry per CDR3 protein. Among roughly 520,000 distinct CDR3 sequences listed, approximately 24% were seen once. V was cut by 6 bases and J by 5 bases, with 13 bases left in between. The CDR3 loop spans 13 amino acids. Germline CDR1 reads MNHNS; CDR2 reads SASEGT. This clonotype has a count of ten or more.

Sequencing used blood. This chain uses TRBV6-1 with TRBJ1-1, with D perhaps TRBD1 (6 bases). The source is a woman aged 25-40 years with Graves' ophthalmopathy. The CDR3, as DNA: TGTGCCAGCAGGGACGGGGGCAAGACTGAAGCTTTCTTT. Its translation is CASRDGGKTEAFF.